This TCR beta chain was sequenced for a study of CD8+CD57+ T cells in acquired aplastic anemia. Study overall: Quantities of DNA derived from sorted CD4+ and CD8+ cells averaged 3.2 ug.

Using genomic DNA as the template, TCR beta VDJ and CDR3 profiling was carried out. TCRdb reprocessed the reads with MiXCR, giving one entry per CDR3 protein. The sample records over 40,000 distinct CDR3 sequences, around two thirds being singletons. General study findings and limits: Researchers report that 25 to 30 CD8+ CDR3 sequences appeared in both patients and controls.

This clonotype is categorized as medium-sized. The antigen is undetermined. The sequencing input was sorted CD4+, CD8+, or CD8+CD57+ T cells (not recorded which) from PBMCs. The sequence came from a human donor in good health, serving as a control.

The CDR3 DNA sequence: TGTGCCAGCACCGACGGGGGGACCGACGCCTACGAGCAGTACTTC. As protein: CASTDGGTDAYEQYF. V is TRBV5-6 and J is TRBJ2-7; 7 positions match TRBD2. V lost 6 bases, J lost 2 bases, and 11 bases stayed unmatched. CDR3 length equals 15 residues. The germline V gene encodes CDR1 SGHDT and CDR2 YYEEEE.